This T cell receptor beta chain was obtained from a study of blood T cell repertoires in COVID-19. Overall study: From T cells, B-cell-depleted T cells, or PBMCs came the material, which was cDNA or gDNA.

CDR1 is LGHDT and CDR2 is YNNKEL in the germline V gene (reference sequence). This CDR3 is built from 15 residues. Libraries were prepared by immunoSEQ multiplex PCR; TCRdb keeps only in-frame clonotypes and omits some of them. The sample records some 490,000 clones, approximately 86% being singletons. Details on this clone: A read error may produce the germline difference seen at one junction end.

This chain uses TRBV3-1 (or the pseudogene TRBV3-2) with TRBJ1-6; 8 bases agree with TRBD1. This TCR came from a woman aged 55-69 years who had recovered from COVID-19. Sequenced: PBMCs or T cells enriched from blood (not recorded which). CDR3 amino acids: CASSQDADRETPLHF. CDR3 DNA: TGTGCCAGCAGTCAAGATGCGGACAGGGAGACACCCCTCCACTTT.